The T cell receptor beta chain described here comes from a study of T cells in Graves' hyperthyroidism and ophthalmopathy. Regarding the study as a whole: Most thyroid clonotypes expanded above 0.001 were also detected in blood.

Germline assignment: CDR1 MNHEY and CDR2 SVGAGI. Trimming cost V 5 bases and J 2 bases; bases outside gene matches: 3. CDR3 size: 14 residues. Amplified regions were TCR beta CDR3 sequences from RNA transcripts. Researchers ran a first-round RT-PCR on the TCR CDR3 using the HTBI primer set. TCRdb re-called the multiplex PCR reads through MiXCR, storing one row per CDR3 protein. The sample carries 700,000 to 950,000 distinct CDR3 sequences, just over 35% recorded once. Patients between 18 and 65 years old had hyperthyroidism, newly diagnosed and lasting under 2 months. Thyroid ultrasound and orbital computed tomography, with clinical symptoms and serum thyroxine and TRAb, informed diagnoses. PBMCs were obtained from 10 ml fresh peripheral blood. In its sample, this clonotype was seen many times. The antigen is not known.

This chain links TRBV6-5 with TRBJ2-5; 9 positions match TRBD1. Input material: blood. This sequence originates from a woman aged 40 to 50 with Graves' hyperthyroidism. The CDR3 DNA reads TGTGCCAGCAGTCAGGACAGGGGTCAAGAGACCCAGTACTTC. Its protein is CASSQDRGQETQYF.